The rows below give T cell receptor beta chains drawn from one sample of a study of blood T cell repertoires in COVID-19. Assay: immunoSEQ multiplex PCR; the TCRdb copy retains only in-frame clones and omits some. Counted here are around 280,000 clones, about 90% occurring once; the ten biggest clones make up about 1.7%. Sequencing used PBMCs or T cells enriched from blood (not recorded which). Receptor source: a woman aged 18-30 years with acute COVID-19. Both conserved end residues are trimmed from each CDR3. The D gene is left open where the match is weak.

TRBD2,TRBJ2-1,TRBV3-1/TRBV3-2,ASSQDGTSGRNEQF
TRBD1,TRBJ1-1,TRBV11-2,ASSSTGSLNTEAF
NA,TRBJ2-3,TRBV10-3,AIADTDTQY
NA,TRBJ1-1,TRBV7-9,ASRLSVNTEAF
NA,TRBJ2-7,TRBV24-1,ATSDPGRDKLSKQY
NA,TRBJ1-2,TRBV4-1,ASSQGGEDYT
NA,TRBJ2-1,TRBV7-8,ASSLGFDGIREQF
NA,TRBJ1-3,TRBV19,ASSWLLGNTIY
NA,TRBJ2-3,TRBV24-1,ATSDSGGSTDTQY
TRBD2,TRBJ2-1,TRBV15,ATSRGASGPNNEQF
TRBD1,TRBJ1-2,TRBV6-5,ASSGTGGTYGYT
NA,TRBJ2-7,TRBV6-5,ASSPSGHRNEQY
NA,TRBJ1-5,TRBV2,ASSEGHGVNGNQPQH
NA,TRBJ2-7,TRBV14,ASSQDSTSLYEQY
TRBD1,TRBJ1-5,TRBV19,ASTRRRGSNQPQH
TRBD1,TRBJ1-2,TRBV7-2,ASSSGQLIRNGYT
NA,TRBJ1-4,TRBV6-5,ASSYQQGGEKLF
TRBD2,TRBJ2-7,TRBV4-1,ASSRGAGVWEQY
NA,TRBJ2-7,TRBV7-9,ASRPTGSSSYEQY
NA,TRBJ1-4,TRBV5-6,ASSSTQTNEKLF
TRBD2,TRBJ2-1,TRBV7-9,ASSPRGGAEQF
NA,TRBJ2-5,TRBV4-1,ASSQGRPEGRETQY
TRBD2,TRBJ2-1,TRBV30,AWERGTSGGNEQF
NA,TRBJ2-3,TRBV5-1,ASSLVSDTQY
NA,TRBJ2-1,TRBV4-1,ASSLRWGTAGEGGNEQF
NA,TRBJ1-1,TRBV5-4,ASSLLAMNTEAF
TRBD1,TRBJ1-2,TRBV6-5,ATQGTAVGYT
TRBD1,TRBJ1-2,TRBV7-8,ASSLDRTGDYGYT
TRBD1,TRBJ1-2,TRBV29-1,SVEDRRGGGYGYT
TRBD1,TRBJ1-2,TRBV19,ASSHRGQGSGYGYT
TRBD1,TRBJ1-1,TRBV7-9,ASSLGTGAEAF
NA,TRBJ2-1,TRBV6-4,ASSDPPGEQF
NA,TRBJ2-7,TRBV19,ASSAQAGYEQY
NA,TRBJ2-7,TRBV7-9,ASSHWDSWAREQY
TRBD1,TRBJ1-2,TRBV10-1,ASSLGTDYGYT
NA,TRBJ1-1,TRBV9,ASSVGGFADTEAF
TRBD1,TRBJ2-2,TRBV28,ASSQGGTGGNGELF
TRBD1,TRBJ1-6,TRBV3-1/TRBV3-2,ASSIQPGQGYSPLH
NA,TRBJ1-4,TRBV2,ASSRQALLSNEKLF
TRBD1,TRBJ1-3,TRBV30,AWSPTFDRAAPLRNTIY